Below, 8 T cell receptor beta chains from the same sample are listed, as sequenced in a study of cytomegalovirus exposure and HLA in healthy donors (dated by TCRdb to about 2017). The receptor library was made with the immunoSEQ multiplex PCR assay. As stored in TCRdb, this immuneACCESS dataset retains in-frame rearrangements with V and J assigned. A fraction of the clones does not appear; measured against another copy, unresolved V genes explain less than half of the discrepancy, and the remainder lacks a known reason. The sample table contains 150,000 to 200,000 clones; only one count was recorded for approximately 86% of them. Around 2.1% of the sample is in the top ten clones. Sequencing was done on a sample of PBMCs. These TCRs come from a woman under 30 in good health and CMV-seronegative.

This clone has only a few counts. For the CDR3, the DNA is TGCGCCAGCAGCTCCCAAGACTACTACGAGCAGTACTTC. It translates to CASSSQDYYEQYF. The V and J genes are TRBV4-1 and TRBJ2-7; TRBD2 is a possible D gene (5 bases). CDR1 and CDR2 from the germline V gene are MGHRA and YSYEKL. Trimming took off 5 bases at V and 3 bases at J, with 11 bases between the two ends. The CDR3 totals 13 residues.

This rearrangement joins TRBV2 to TRBJ2-5; tentative D call: TRBD2 (6 bases). The CDR3 is made up of 14 amino acids. CDR1 is SNHLY and CDR2 is FYNNEI in the germline V gene. V lost 7 bases to trimming and J lost 4 bases, with 16 bases between them. The CDR3 coding sequence is TGTGCCAGCAATTTTGGGGGAGCGGGAGAGACCCAGTACTTC. It specifies CASNFGGAGETQYF.

The chain combines TRBV7-9 with TRBJ1-1, with D tentatively TRBD1 (6 bases). The CDR3 runs 13 residues. Germline V CDR1 and CDR2: SEHNR, FQNEAQ (reference sequence). Trimming pared 1 base from V and 4 bases from J, leaving 7 bases between. CDR3 loop: CASSLGGGTEAFF. The CDR3 DNA reads as TGTGCCAGCAGCTTAGGAGGGGGCACTGAAGCTTTCTTT. Looking up the rest from reference TRBV7-9 and TRBJ1-1 gives the full variable domain: DTGVSQNPRHKITKRGQNVTFRCDPISEHNRLYWYRQTLGQGPEFLTYFQNEAQLEKSRLLSDRFSAERPKGSFSTLEIQRTEQGDSAMYLCASSLGGGTEAFFGQGTRLTVV.

The chain couples TRBV12-5 to TRBJ1-5, with TRBD1 identical over 9 bases. V was clipped by 1 base and J by 2 bases; unmatched bases: 6. Germline assignment: CDR1 LGHNT and CDR2 FRNRAP. The length of the CDR3 is 17 residues. Written as DNA, the CDR3 is TGTGCTAGTGGTTTGGGATTACAGGGGGCTGGCAATCAGCCCCAGCATTTT. Amino acids: CASGLGLQGAGNQPQHF.

The table lists this clone with a few counts. This rearrangement joins TRBV9 to TRBJ1-2, with a weak D call TRBD1 (5 bases). Germline CDR1 and CDR2: SGDLS and YYNGEE. This CDR3 has 14 residues. Trimming cost V 1 base and J 8 bases, with 15 bases left between them. CDR3 residues: CASSVSAGQDGYTF. The CDR3 DNA sequence: TGTGCCAGCAGCGTAAGTGCAGGGCAGGACGGCTACACCTTC.

This chain links TRBV15 with TRBJ2-7; D is possibly TRBD2 (6 bases). This CDR3 is 11 amino acids long. The germline gives CDR1 LNHNV, CDR2 YYDKDF (reference sequence). Trimming pared 3 bases from V and 9 bases from J, leaving 9 bases between. The CDR3 region is CATSRGTGQYF. The CDR3 DNA reads as TGTGCCACCAGCAGGGGGACTGGGCAGTACTTC.

This clone has a single count. The gene calls are TRBV27 and TRBJ1-2, with D possibly TRBD1 on 5 matching bases. The CDR3 contains 13 residues. V lost 10 bases to trimming and J lost 2 bases, with 14 bases between them. Germline CDR1 reads MNHEY; CDR2 reads SMNVEV (reference sequence). The CDR3 sequence is CATAVGGNYGYTF. The CDR3 DNA is TGTGCCACCGCCGTCGGGGGGAACTATGGCTACACCTTC.

J is TRBJ1-2 and V is TRBV30; TRBD1 agrees at 9 bases. Germline CDR1 GTSNPN, CDR2 SVGIG (reference sequence). The CDR3 consists of 15 residues. Trimming cost V 2 bases and J 4 bases; bases outside gene matches: 8. CDR3 DNA sequence: TGTGCCTGGAGTTCTGGGACAGGGCAGATCTATGGCTACACCTTC. The encoded protein is CAWSSGTGQIYGYTF. The variable domain in full, completed from reference TRBV30 and TRBJ1-2, reads SQTIHQWPATLVQPVGSPLSLECTVEGTSNPNLYWYRQAAGRGLQLLFYSVGIGQISSEVPQNLSASRPQDRQFILSSKKLLLSDSGFYLCAWSSGTGQIYGYTFGSGTRLTVV.